This T cell receptor beta chain was retrieved from a study of blood T cell repertoires in COVID-19. Study-level background: Samples taken during acute and convalescent COVID-19 were collected in the United States, Italy and Spain. The cDNA or gDNA used as material had been derived from T cells, B-cell-depleted T cells, or PBMCs.

This CDR3 is 12 amino acids long. Trimming cost V 5 bases and J 3 bases, with 7 bases left between them. The germline V gene has CDR1 MNHEY and CDR2 SVGEGT. In the authors' methods: Amplifying reference gene primers gave estimates of nucleated cell counts. TCRdb's table, derived via immunoSEQ multiplex PCR, lists solely in-frame clones and lacks some. The V and J calls and clone size come from that table; D and trimming were worked out from the DNA. This sample has fewer than 65,000 clones, with around four fifths found just once. The chain carries TRBV6-2 or TRBV6-3 and TRBJ1-2, with TRBD1 as a possible D gene (5 bases). The sequence derives from a man aged 25 to 45 with COVID-19, enrolled during active disease. Sequencing was done on a sample of peripheral blood. The CDR3 loop reads CASSLQDYGYTF. The CDR3 nucleotides read TGTGCCAGCAGTCTACAGGACTATGGCTACACCTTC.